This T cell receptor beta chain is from a study of glioma-infiltrating T cells after dendritic cell vaccination. V dropped 7 bases and J dropped 7; count of bases not matched to a gene: 7. Germline V lookup: CDR1 MDHEN, CDR2 SYDVKM. CDR3 length: 13 amino acids. Primers: 60 V beta forward and 13 J beta reverse. Sequencing was performed with immunoSEQ multiplex PCR; in TCRdb, only in-frame clones are kept and a portion is missing. The data contain tens of thousands of clones, roughly 82% of them singletons. Broader study findings: Survival was not directly related to TCR clonality in these patients. Longer survival after dendritic cell vaccination followed higher pretreatment TIL content.

PBMC were collected before vaccination, two weeks after the third vaccination, and at progression. In regard to this clone: Its target is unknown.

This material consisted of blood, taken before dendritic cell vaccination. The TCR sequence derives from a human donor with glioblastoma. The chain has TRBV28 and TRBJ2-1, with TRBD2 matching 7 bases. DNA for the CDR3: TGTGCCAGCACGGGGGGACCTCAAAATGAGCAGTTCTTC. It codes for CASTGGPQNEQFF.